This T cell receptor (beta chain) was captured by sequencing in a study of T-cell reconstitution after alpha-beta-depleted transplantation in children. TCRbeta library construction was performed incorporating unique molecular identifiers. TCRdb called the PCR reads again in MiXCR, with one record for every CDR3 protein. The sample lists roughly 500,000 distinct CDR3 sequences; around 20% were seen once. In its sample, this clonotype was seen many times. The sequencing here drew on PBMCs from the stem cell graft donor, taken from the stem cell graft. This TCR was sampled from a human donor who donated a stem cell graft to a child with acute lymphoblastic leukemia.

The CDR3 protein is CAWRTTGTLIYGYTF. The CDR3 nucleotides read TGTGCCTGGAGGACCACCGGGACCCTCATCTATGGCTACACCTTC. V and J are TRBV30 and TRBJ1-2; perhaps TRBD1 as D (5 bases). Per the germline V gene, CDR1 is GTSNPN and CDR2 is SVGIG (reference sequence). V was clipped by 3 bases and J by 4 bases, with 18 bases between them. The CDR3 covers 15 residues.